This T cell receptor beta chain originates from a study of tissue T cells after allogeneic stem cell transplantation. Using immunoSEQ multiplex PCR, the repertoire was profiled, and TCRdb retains in-frame clones only, with some absent. This sample has over 2,500 clones, with 45% to 50% found just once. The time point here: mouse harvest day 14 after allogeneic transplant. The graft held 10^6 splenic CD5+ T cells and 10^7 T-cell-depleted bone marrow cells. As to this clone: Genes and germline are mouse. The sequence runs out 1 residue before the end of the CDR3; the remainder is reconstructed from the germline J gene.

The V and J ends lost 4 bases and 0 bases, in that order; junction bases with no gene match: 4. The CDR3 has 15 residues. Germline CDR1 LGHDT, CDR2 YNNKQL (reference sequence). The chain has TRBV4 and TRBJ1-1; 8 bases match TRBD1. The TCR sequence derives from a female BALB/c mouse given C57BL/6 T cells with graft-versus-host disease after an allogeneic hematopoietic cell transplant. Sequenced sample: gut tissue. CDR3 sequence reads: CASSFPGGANTEVFF. CDR3 bases read: TGTGCCAGCAGCTTTCCAGGGGGCGCAAACACAGAAGTCTTC.